This T cell receptor (beta chain) was identified during a study of control samples from healthy donors and cancer patients. The data were produced by immunoSEQ multiplex PCR, yet TCRdb's version contains in-frame clones alone and is incomplete. The sample records about 38,000 clones, more than 70% being singletons. Deletions cut 6 bases from V and 2 bases from J, with 11 bases between. Germline CDR1 and CDR2: MNHEY and SVGEGT. The length of the CDR3 is 13 residues. The clonotype comes from a woman in her fifties or sixties with lung cancer. Material: PBMCs. The V gene is TRBV6-2 or TRBV6-3, the J gene TRBJ2-7, with D maybe TRBD2 (6 bases). The CDR3 bases are TGTGCCAGCAGCTGGGGACTTGCCTACGAGCAGTACTTC. Protein: CASSWGLAYEQYF.